This T cell receptor beta chain came from a study of spatial heterogeneity in lung cancer. This CDR3 comprises 19 residues. Per germline, CDR1 SGHAT and CDR2 FQNNGV. Germline trimming cut 5 bases from V and 3 bases from J; bases unmatched to any gene: 19. A single record per CDR3 protein comes from TCRdb applying MiXCR to the 5' RACE reads. The data show about 120,000 distinct CDR3 sequences, less than 15% seen once. The time point: blood at routine non-recurrence follow-up after resection. No cells were sorted before sequencing. The whole RNA sequenced was extracted from tumor, nontumor lung or frozen PBMC.

The chain links TRBV11-2 to TRBJ2-3; TRBD1 matches at 8 bases. Material: PBMCs, obtained at follow-up. This TCR was sampled from a male donor with early-stage non-small cell lung cancer. In DNA form, the CDR3 reads TGTGCCAGCAGCGGAAGGCAGGGGGCTCCCGTCTATGTTACAGATACGCAGTATTTT. Translation gives CASSGRQGAPVYVTDTQYF.